These 23 T cell receptor beta chains originate from one sample sequenced in a study of control samples from healthy donors and cancer patients. The repertoire was sequenced with immunoSEQ multiplex PCR; TCRdb's copy has only in-frame clones and lacks some. The table records about 120,000 clones, around nine tenths of them present only once. Sequences were obtained from blood. The receptors were sampled from a man aged 30 to 45 in good health.

V and J are TRBV6-1 and TRBJ1-3, with D uncertain. V was clipped by 7 bases and J by 2 bases, with 12 bases between them. The CDR3 is 14 amino acids. CDR1 is MNHNS, CDR2 SASEGT, per germline. In DNA, the CDR3 is TGTGCCAGCACGCAAAGTCCCCCTGGAAACACCATATATTTT. Protein: CASTQSPPGNTIYF.

A few counts support this clone. The genes are TRBV4-1 and TRBJ1-2, with D uncertain. The CDR3 spans 15 residues. Germline CDR1 reads MGHRA; CDR2 reads YSYEKL. Trimming removed 3 bases from V and 3 bases from J, with 14 bases in between. This chain's CDR3 is CASSQSREPDYGYTF. The CDR3 bases are TGCGCCAGCAGCCAGTCCCGGGAGCCGGACTATGGCTACACCTTC.

The J gene is TRBJ2-2, the V gene TRBV11-3, with 7 nucleotides matching TRBD2. Per the germline V gene, CDR1 is SGHNT and CDR2 is YENEEA. The CDR3 is made up of 13 amino acids. Trimming removed 1 base from V and 17 bases from J; junction bases left unmatched: 10. In DNA form, the CDR3 reads TGTGCCAGCAGCTTAGCAGCGGGGAGGACGGCCTTTTTT. It translates to CASSLAAGRTAFF. Variable domain in full (rest from reference TRBV11-3 and TRBJ2-2): EAGVVQSPRYKIIEKKQPVAFWCNPISGHNTLYWYLQNLGQGPELLIRYENEEAVDDSQLPKDRFSAERLKGVDSTLKIQPAELGDSAVYLCASSLAAGRTAFFGEGSRLTVL.

The chain is built from TRBV5-1 and TRBJ1-6; the D is unclear. The V end lost 4 bases, the J end lost 10 bases, and 15 bases lay between the germline ends. The CDR3 length is 14 residues. Germline V lookup: CDR1 SGHRS, CDR2 YFSETQ. The CDR3 here is CASSPDGPESPLHF. DNA for the CDR3: TGCGCCAGCAGCCCCGACGGACCGGAGTCACCCCTCCACTTT.

The rearrangement links TRBV3-1 (or the pseudogene TRBV3-2) to TRBJ1-4, with D hard to call. The CDR3 runs 10 residues. Deletions cut 8 bases from V and 8 bases from J, with 6 bases between. Germline V gene sequence: CDR1 LGHDT, CDR2 YNNKEL (reference sequence). The CDR3 DNA is TGTGCCAGCCTGGGGGAAAAACTGTTTTTT. It codes for CASLGEKLFF.

The V call is TRBV29-1, the J call TRBJ1-2; possibly TRBD1 for D (5 bases). This CDR3 has 13 amino acids. V lost 0 bases to trimming and J lost 7 bases, with 12 bases between them. Germline V gives CDR1 SQVTM, CDR2 ANQGSEA. CDR3 coding DNA: TGCAGCGTTGAAGATCGTATCGGGGGTGGCTACACCTTC. Protein: CSVEDRIGGGYTF.

This chain links TRBV9 with TRBJ1-2; 8 bases align to TRBD1. V dropped 0 bases and J dropped 3; count of bases not matched to a gene: 4. Germline V gene data show CDR1 as SGDLS and CDR2 as YYNGEE. CDR3 length equals 15 residues. CDR3 in amino acids: CASSVANRGDYGYTF. The DNA of the CDR3 is TGTGCCAGCAGCGTAGCGAACAGGGGGGACTATGGCTACACCTTC.

A remark on this clone: Sequence at one end of the junction differs from germline and may be a read error. This chain joins TRBV4-1 and TRBJ1-1, with D perhaps matching TRBD1 (6 bases). CDR3 length: 15 amino acids. Looked up from germline, CDR1 is MGHRA and CDR2 is YSYEKL. The DNA for the CDR3 is TGCGCCAGCAGCCAAGATACAGGGAGGCAGAAAGAAGGTTTCTTT. Protein: CASSQDTGRQKEGFF.

The rearrangement joins TRBV24-1 to TRBJ1-2; 9 bases are shared with TRBD1. The CDR3 covers 14 residues. From germline, CDR1 is KGHDR and CDR2 SFDVKD. V shed 3 bases, J shed 6 bases, and the junction held 4 bases outside the gene matches. This chain's CDR3 is CATSDPTGGDGYTF. The CDR3 DNA is TGTGCCACCAGTGATCCGACAGGGGGAGATGGCTACACCTTC.

This chain connects TRBV12-3 or TRBV12-4 to TRBJ1-2, with 8 bases fitting TRBD1. This CDR3 is 13 amino acids long. The junction had 3 bases not matched to a gene; V was cut back by 3 bases and J by 6 bases. The CDR3 DNA reads as TGTGCCAGCAGTTTCTGGGGACAGGATGGCTACACCTTC. It is translated as CASSFWGQDGYTF.

This chain joins TRBV10-3 and TRBJ1-3; D is ambiguous. The V gene's germline CDR1 is ENHRY and CDR2 SYGVKD. This CDR3 is built from 14 residues. V was shortened by 7 bases and J by 4 bases, with 14 bases between the two germline ends. The CDR3 sequence: CAIKSNTKGNTIYF. In nucleotides, the CDR3 is TGTGCCATCAAGTCTAACACCAAAGGAAACACCATATATTTT.

The chain carries TRBV12-3 or TRBV12-4 and TRBJ2-7; no definite D call. V was pared by 1 base and J by 2 bases, with 6 bases between. The CDR3 has 13 amino acids. The CDR3 spells CASSLGRPYEQYF. DNA of the CDR3: TGTGCCAGCAGTTTAGGCAGGCCCTACGAGCAGTACTTC.

The chain links TRBV15 to TRBJ2-7, with D tentatively TRBD2 (7 bases). Looked up from germline, CDR1 is LNHNV and CDR2 is YYDKDF (reference sequence). The length of the CDR3 is 15 residues. V was cut by 5 bases and J by 3 bases, with 17 bases left in between. The CDR3 here is CATSGGGAGGYEQYV. The CDR3 nucleotides read TGTGCCACCAGCGGGGGGGGCGCGGGTGGCTACGAGCAGTACGTC.

This sequence joins TRBV3-1 (or the pseudogene TRBV3-2) and TRBJ1-6; D unresolved. V lost 1 base and J lost 6, with 4 bases in between. Germline V lookup: CDR1 LGHDT, CDR2 YNNKEL (reference sequence). The CDR3 contains 13 residues. The CDR3: CASSQGSNSPLHF. CDR3 sequence (DNA): TGTGCCAGCAGCCAAGGGTCTAATTCACCCCTCCACTTT.

The gene calls are TRBV18 and TRBJ2-7, with D perhaps matching TRBD2 (7 bases). Per germline, CDR1 KGHSH and CDR2 LQKENI. This CDR3 spans 13 amino acids. V was pared by 3 bases and J by 6 bases, with 12 bases between. The CDR3 nucleotides are TGTGCCAGCTCACCCCAGGGGAGGGCCGAGCAGTACGTC. Translation gives CASSPQGRAEQYV.

The J gene is TRBJ2-2, the V gene TRBV24-1; TRBD1 might be the D (6 bases). CDR1 is KGHDR, CDR2 SFDVKD, per germline. V dropped 5 bases and J dropped 0 bases, with 18 bases sitting between them. The CDR3 spans 18 residues. The CDR3 protein is CATSAPRGTGTNTGELFF. The CDR3 bases are TGTGCCACCAGTGCTCCCCGGGGAACAGGGACGAACACCGGGGAGCTGTTTTTT.

This clone turned up a few times. V and J are TRBV12-3 or TRBV12-4 and TRBJ2-3; no firm D call. Trimming pared 7 bases from V and 1 base from J, leaving 9 bases between. The CDR3 extends over 13 amino acids. The CDR3, as DNA: TGTGCCAGCACGCGGTTGGGCACAGATACGCAGTATTTT. Translation: CASTRLGTDTQYF.

This clone has more than one count but fewer than ten. V is TRBV6-5 and J is TRBJ1-6, with 10 bases aligning to TRBD1. This CDR3 is 15 amino acids long. Germline lookup yields CDR1 MNHEY and CDR2 SVGAGI. Trimming at V came to 4 bases and at J to 10 bases, leaving 7 bases not matched to a gene. The CDR3 sequence is CASSLGQGYRSPLHF. DNA for the CDR3: TGTGCCAGCAGTTTGGGACAGGGGTACCGATCACCCCTCCACTTT.

CDR3 nucleotides: TGTGCCAGCAGCCAAAACGTAGACAGCTCCTACGAGCAGTACTTC. Translation: CASSQNVDSSYEQYF. J is TRBJ2-7 and V is TRBV4-2; D is perhaps TRBD1 (5 bases). Germline CDR1 is LGHNA and CDR2 is YNFKEQ. This CDR3 has 15 residues. V gave up 2 bases and J gave up 0 bases, with 11 bases separating them.

V and J are TRBV2 and TRBJ2-7; TRBD2 is a possible D gene (7 bases). V was pared by 6 bases and J by 3 bases, with 12 bases between. The CDR3 contains 13 residues. Germline-derived CDR1 and CDR2 are SNHLY and FYNNEI. CDR3 amino acids: CASRGLGGYEQYF. The CDR3 DNA reads as TGTGCCAGCAGAGGACTAGGGGGCTACGAGCAGTACTTC.

The chain couples TRBV24-1 to TRBJ1-5; TRBD1 matches 10 bases. The junction had 3 bases not matched to a gene; V was cut back by 4 bases and J by 7 bases. Germline V CDR1 and CDR2: KGHDR, SFDVKD. The length of the CDR3 is 14 residues. The CDR3 DNA reads as TGTGCCACCAGTGAGACAGGGGGCTCCCAGCCCCAGCATTTT. This translates into CATSETGGSQPQHF.

DNA for the CDR3: TGTGCCAGCAGTCAGGGGACTAGCGGGACCACAGATACGCAGTATTTT. This translates into CASSQGTSGTTDTQYF. V is TRBV28 and J is TRBJ2-3; TRBD2 aligns across 13 bases. Trimming cost V 5 bases and J 2 bases; bases outside gene matches: 4. Germline CDR1 MDHEN, CDR2 SYDVKM. The CDR3 totals 16 residues. The variable domain in full, with the rest retrieved from reference TRBV28 and TRBJ2-3, is DVKVTQSSRYLVKRTGEKVFLECVQDMDHENMFWYRQDPGLGLRLIYFSYDVKMKEKGDIPEGYSVSREKKERFSLILESASTNQTSMYLCASSQGTSGTTDTQYFGPGTRLTVL.

The rearrangement links TRBV5-8 to TRBJ2-5; 8 positions match TRBD1. The V gene end was trimmed by 5 bases and the J gene end by 3 bases; junction bases not matched to a gene: 6. The germline gives CDR1 SGHTS, CDR2 YDEGEE. The CDR3 is 14 amino acids. The CDR3 DNA is TGTGCCAGCAGTCGCCCGGACAGGGAAGAGACCCAGTACTTC. This codes for CASSRPDREETQYF.